These T cell receptor beta chains were read from a single sample in a study of cytomegalovirus exposure and HLA in healthy donors. Measured with immunoSEQ multiplex PCR; TCRdb has only the in-frame clones, and not every one. The sample holds over 150,000 clones, about 80% seen once. Sequenced input: PBMCs. The receptors come from a woman aged 50 to 60 in good health and CMV-seronegative. CDR3s include the opening cysteine and the closing phenylalanine or tryptophan. The order of the fields is V gene, J gene, clone size, D gene, CDR3 DNA, CDR3 protein. D genes are given only for firm matches. Not every row has a clone size; where given, it reads once, few, many or a size class.

TRBV7-8	TRBJ2-7	few	TRBD1	TGTGCCAGCAGCTTAGCCCCGGGACAGATTTACGAGCAGTACTTC	CASSLAPGQIYEQYF
TRBV18	TRBJ2-3	-	TRBD2	TGTGCCAGCTCACTTACCACGGGACTAGCGGGTACAGATACGCAGTATTTT	CASSLTTGLAGTDTQYF
TRBV5-6	TRBJ1-2	-	-	TGTGCCAGCAGCTTGCTCGCAGCGTCGTATGGCTACACCTTC	CASSLLAASYGYTF
TRBV19	TRBJ2-1	-	TRBD1	TGTGCCAGTAGTATAGCCCCTAGGACAGGGTATCGGGATGAGCAGTTCTTC	CASSIAPRTGYRDEQFF
TRBV4-3	TRBJ2-1	-	TRBD2	TGCGCCAGCAGCCAAGATGGGCGGGGGGGCTACAATGAGCAGTTCTTC	CASSQDGRGGYNEQFF
TRBV7-2	TRBJ1-2	-	-	TGTGCCAGCAGCGCGGCACGGAACGGCTATGGCTACACCTTC	CASSAARNGYGYTF
TRBV4-1	TRBJ2-5	-	TRBD2	TGCGCCAGCAGCCCCCGACTAGCGGGGCCAAAAGAGACCCAGTACTTC	CASSPRLAGPKETQYF
TRBV19	TRBJ1-2	-	TRBD1	TGTGCCAGTAGTATTCCGGGACAGGGACTCTATGGCTACACCTTC	CASSIPGQGLYGYTF
TRBV29-1	TRBJ1-2	-	TRBD1	TGCAGCGTTACCGGACAGGGAGGCCCTAACTATGGCTACACCTTC	CSVTGQGGPNYGYTF
TRBV4-3	TRBJ1-4	-	-	TGCGCCAGCAGCCAAGAGCGGGGGGCAGGGGAAAAACTGTTTTTT	CASSQERGAGEKLFF
TRBV30	TRBJ1-4	-	-	TGTGCCTGGAGTAGCACAGCAACTAATGAAAAACTGTTTTTT	CAWSSTATNEKLFF
TRBV4-2	TRBJ1-2	-	TRBD1	TGTGCCAGCAGCCAAGAAACGACAGGGCGGGGTGGCTACACCTTC	CASSQETTGRGGYTF
TRBV28	TRBJ1-2	-	TRBD1	TGTGCCAGCAGCTACCAGGACAGGGACCATGGCTACACCTTC	CASSYQDRDHGYTF
TRBV7-2	TRBJ2-7	-	TRBD1	TGTGCCAGCAGCTCCTACAGGGGCACCTACGAGCAGTACTTC	CASSSYRGTYEQYF
TRBV21-1	TRBJ2-1	-	-	TGTGCCAGTCCCAACGGGGGGCTAGCGGGCGCCCTCGGGCAGTTCTTC	CASPNGGLAGALGQFF
TRBV28	TRBJ1-2	-	-	TGTGCCAGCAGTTTTGTAATCGGGGGCTACACCTTC	CASSFVIGGYTF
TRBV7-2	TRBJ1-2	-	-	TGTGCCAGCAGCCCTCAAAGGGGGGGGTTTAGGGGCTACACCTTC	CASSPQRGGFRGYTF
TRBV28	TRBJ1-5	-	TRBD1	TGTGCCAGCAGCCGAATTCAGGGGGCGCACAATCAGCCCCAGCATTTT	CASSRIQGAHNQPQHF
TRBV10-3	TRBJ2-5	-	TRBD2	TGTGCCATCGCGGCGGCGGGAGGGACGGAGACCCAGTACTTC	CAIAAAGGTETQYF
TRBV28	TRBJ1-4	-	-	TGTGCCAGCAGTTTAGATTGGAGGACAGAACCAATTAAAGGTAATGAAAAACTGTTTTTT	CASSLDWRTEPIKGNEKLFF
TRBV10-3	TRBJ1-1	few	-	TGTGCCATCATGGGACACCAGAACACTGAAGCTTTCTTT	CAIMGHQNTEAFF
TRBV7-9	TRBJ2-7	-	TRBD2	TGTGCCAGCAGCTTTGGACTAGCGGGAGTCTACGAGCAGTACTTC	CASSFGLAGVYEQYF
TRBV7-6	TRBJ2-7	-	-	TGTGCCAGCAGCTTAGGACTTCTCTCCTACGAGCAGTACTTC	CASSLGLLSYEQYF
TRBV5-1	TRBJ1-1	-	-	TGCGCCAGCAGTACGACTCCAGGGGCGGACACTGAAGCTTTCTTT	CASSTTPGADTEAFF
TRBV5-1	TRBJ1-2	-	-	TGCGCCAGCAGCGGGGGGTCCCCCACTAACTATGGCTACACCTTC	CASSGGSPTNYGYTF
TRBV6-5	TRBJ2-7	-	-	TGTGCCAGCAGTTACTCGCGGGGAGTTCCCCCTTACGAGCAGTACTTC	CASSYSRGVPPYEQYF
TRBV27	TRBJ2-7	-	TRBD1	TGTGCCAGCAGTTCCGCCCGGGACAGGGCCTACGAGCAGTACTTC	CASSSARDRAYEQYF
TRBV19	TRBJ2-5	-	TRBD1	TGTGCCAGTAGTATGACGGGGACAGGGGGCGCGGAGACCCAGTACTTC	CASSMTGTGGAETQYF
TRBV27	TRBJ1-1	-	TRBD1	TGTGCCAGCAGTCCTTCAGGGGGCGATTGGAACACTGAAGCTTTCTTT	CASSPSGGDWNTEAFF
TRBV28	TRBJ2-4	few	TRBD2	TGTGCCAGCACTAGCGGGGGGTTAGCCAAAAACATTCAGTACTTC	CASTSGGLAKNIQYF
TRBV27	TRBJ2-7	-	-	TGTGCCAGCAGACTGGTGTACGGTGGCGAGCAGTACTTC	CASRLVYGGEQYF
TRBV9	TRBJ2-7	-	TRBD2	TGTGCCAGCAGCGCAGGCCCGGGACTAGCAAACGAGCAGTACTTC	CASSAGPGLANEQYF
TRBV5-1	TRBJ1-4	-	TRBD1	TGCGCCAGCAGCTTGAGACAGGGTGCCGGCCGTAACAATGAAAAACTGTTTTTT	CASSLRQGAGRNNEKLFF
TRBV4-3	TRBJ2-1	-	TRBD2	TGCGCCAGCAGCCATCTGAGCGGGAGCTCCTACAATGAGCAGTTCTTC	CASSHLSGSSYNEQFF
TRBV6-6	TRBJ2-2	few	TRBD2	TGTGCCAGCAGTCTAGCGGAGATCGGGGAGCTGTTTTTT	CASSLAEIGELFF
TRBV5-1	TRBJ2-5	-	-	TGCGCCAGCAGCTTGGGGCGGGGTAGCCGTGAGACCCAGTACTTC	CASSLGRGSRETQYF
TRBV12-5	TRBJ2-3	-	TRBD2	TGTGCTAGTGCTAACGATGGCGGGGGGCCAGGATGGAGCACAGATACGCAGTATTTT	CASANDGGGPGWSTDTQYF
TRBV19	TRBJ1-5	-	TRBD1	TGTGCCAGTAGCCTTACCGGACAGGCTAATCAGCCCCAGCATTTT	CASSLTGQANQPQHF
TRBV5-4	TRBJ1-4	few	TRBD1	TGTGCCAGCAGCACCCATACAGGGGGCGCGAGTGAAAAACTGTTTTTT	CASSTHTGGASEKLFF
TRBV18	TRBJ2-7	-	-	TGTGCCAGCTCACCAATCGTCAAGGGGGTCTACGAGCAGTACTTC	CASSPIVKGVYEQYF
TRBV19	TRBJ1-2	-	TRBD1	TGTGCCAGTAACGACCGGGACAGACATGGCTACACCTTC	CASNDRDRHGYTF
TRBV5-4	TRBJ1-2	-	TRBD1	TGTGCCAGCAGCTTGGCCGGGACAGTCGACTATGGCTACACCTTC	CASSLAGTVDYGYTF
TRBV4-3	TRBJ1-2	-	-	TGCGCCAGCAGCCAAGACAGGGGAGACTATGGCTACACCTTC	CASSQDRGDYGYTF
TRBV9	TRBJ2-1	few	TRBD2	TGTGCCAGCAGCGTAGGGGCTAGCGGTTACTCCTACAATGAGCAGTTCTTC	CASSVGASGYSYNEQFF
TRBV5-4	TRBJ2-1	few	TRBD2	TGTGCCAGCAGCTTGGGGGCGGCTAGCGGGAATTACAATGAGCAGTTCTTC	CASSLGAASGNYNEQFF